This T cell receptor (beta chain) was obtained from a study of cytomegalovirus exposure and HLA in healthy donors. Study-level information: About 80 million unique TCRs, all from HLA-typed donors, were included in an early release of the data. Membership in the Caucasian-associated ancestry cluster was found for 65% to 85% of 300 to 500 genotyped donors. General study findings and limits: It was reportedly the case that the classifier diagnosed cytomegalovirus status with high specificity and sensitivity.

This CDR3 spans 13 amino acids. Trimming shortened V by 4 bases and J by 4 bases, and 10 bases separated the two germline ends. Germline lookup yields CDR1 MNHEY and CDR2 SMNVEV (reference sequence). The study ran its PCR with 60 Vbeta and 13 Jbeta primers. This table comes from immunoSEQ multiplex PCR, and its TCRdb copy is limited to in-frame clones, with some not included. The table includes about 170,000 clones, less than 85% detected once. For this clone: Its specificity is unknown.

The J gene is TRBJ1-2, the V gene TRBV27; the D is unclear. This receptor was identified in a boy younger than 10 in good health and CMV-seronegative. The material sequenced was PBMCs. The CDR3 DNA reads TGTGCCAGCAGTTCCGGACTCCTCTATGGCTACACCTTC. Translating gives CASSSGLLYGYTF.